This T cell receptor (beta chain) was recovered during a study of regulatory T cells in long-lasting Graves disease. The CDR3 is made up of 19 amino acids. Germline V lookup: CDR1 SEHNR, CDR2 FQNEAQ (reference sequence). The junction had 20 bases not matched to a gene; V was cut back by 5 bases and J by 8 bases. The time point: newly diagnosed GD, antithyroid drugs for less than 3 months. From RNA extracted from PBMCs, the TCR library was made. Assembly of TCR beta libraries relied on iRepertoire HTBI primers together with Arm-PCR of CDR3 regions. Each CDR3 protein gets one entry after TCRdb re-called the multiplex PCR reads with MiXCR. In the table there are 550,000 to 600,000 distinct CDR3 sequences, 15% to 20% of which are singletons. The sample also formed part of further work on T cells in Graves' hyperthyroidism and ophthalmopathy.

The TCR sequence derives from a man younger than 30 with Graves disease. This specimen was peripheral blood mononuclear cells (PBMCs), taken at new diagnosis, from a patient treated with antithyroid drugs. The chain uses TRBV7-9 and TRBJ2-4, with 11 bases matching TRBD2. CDR3 in DNA: TGTGCCAGCAGCCCAGCTCTAGCGGGGGGCAACGTGATGCGGGACATTCAGTACTTC. Translated, it gives CASSPALAGGNVMRDIQYF.